The T cell receptor beta chain under discussion was sequenced for a study of blood T cell repertoires in COVID-19. Libraries were prepared by immunoSEQ multiplex PCR; TCRdb keeps only in-frame clonotypes and omits some of them. Found here are about 220,000 clones, 85% of them singletons; the top ten hold around 2.9%. The TCR was taken from a man in his fifties or sixties who had recovered from COVID-19. Sample: peripheral blood.

This CDR3 is CASSTLGGSYEQYF. CDR3 sequence (DNA): TGTGCCAGTAGTACCCTGGGAGGTTCCTACGAGCAGTACTTC. The rearrangement uses TRBV19 and TRBJ2-7; possible D gene TRBD2, 6 bases. The germline CDR1 and CDR2 sequences are LNHDA and SQIVND (reference sequence). Trimming took off 4 bases at V and 1 base at J, with 11 bases between the two ends. The CDR3 is 14 residues long. Based on the CDR3 plus reference TRBV19 and TRBJ2-7, the full variable domain is DGGITQSPKYLFRKEGQNVTLSCEQNLNHDAMYWYRQDPGQGLRLIYYSQIVNDFQKGDIAEGYSVSREKKESFPLTVTSAQKNPTAFYLCASSTLGGSYEQYFGPGTRLTVT.